One and the same sample provided the 27 T cell receptor beta chains below, sequenced in a study of T cells after yellow fever vaccination. Each CDR3 protein gets one entry after TCRdb re-called the 5' RACE reads with MiXCR. The data show 500,000 to 650,000 distinct CDR3 sequences, with 12% seen just once and more than 12% held by the top ten. Source: PBMCs, taken on the day of the yellow fever booster vaccination. These receptors all stem from a man aged 25 to 40 who received the YFV17D yellow fever vaccine.

This clonotype was detected only a few times. The chain carries TRBV28 and TRBJ2-1; 8 nucleotides align to TRBD1. With 6 bases clipped from V and 3 bases from J, the junction kept 7 bases outside the gene matches. The CDR3 loop spans 15 amino acids. Germline V CDR1 and CDR2: MDHEN, SYDVKM. CDR3 in DNA: TGTGCCAGCAGGGAGGGGGGACAGGTCTACAATGAGCAGTTCTTC. Protein sequence: CASREGGQVYNEQFF.

The table lists this clonotype with a few counts. The genes are TRBV27 and TRBJ2-5, with a weak D call TRBD2 (5 bases). The V and J ends lost 2 bases and 1 base respectively, with 14 bases between them. Germline CDR1 MNHEY, CDR2 SMNVEV (reference sequence). The CDR3 loop spans 16 amino acids. The CDR3 protein is CASSLRVNGVQETQYF. In DNA, the CDR3 is TGTGCCAGCAGTTTAAGAGTTAACGGGGTCCAAGAGACCCAGTACTTC.

There are a few counts of this clonotype. The genes are TRBV7-2 and TRBJ2-7; D unclear. V lost 2 bases, J lost 5 bases, and 7 bases lay in between. Per the germline V gene, CDR1 is SGHTA and CDR2 is FQGNSA. The CDR3 length is 12 residues. DNA of the CDR3: TGTGCCAGCAGCTTATTTCGGGACGAGCAGTACTTC. The encoded protein is CASSLFRDEQYF.

This clonotype has only a few counts. This chain joins TRBV6-2 or TRBV6-3 and TRBJ1-2; TRBD1 is a possible D gene (6 bases). Trimming removed 2 bases at V and 3 bases at J, with 10 bases between. Germline CDR1 is MNHEY and CDR2 is SVGEGT. The CDR3 spans 14 residues. In DNA, the CDR3 is TGTGCCAGCAGTTACCCGGACAGCTACTATGGCTACACCTTC. It encodes CASSYPDSYYGYTF.

The rearrangement joins TRBV12-3 or TRBV12-4 to TRBJ1-2; D uncertain. V was shortened by 2 bases and J by 8 bases, with 9 bases between the two germline ends. The CDR3 spans 12 residues. CDR3 sequence reads: CASSLSDRGYTF. For the CDR3, the DNA is TGTGCCAGCAGTTTAAGTGATCGCGGCTACACCTTC.

This clonotype was recorded a few times. The genes are TRBV19 and TRBJ2-5; maybe TRBD2 (6 bases). Germline V gene sequence: CDR1 LNHDA, CDR2 SQIVND (reference sequence). This CDR3 contains 14 residues. V was shortened by 3 bases and J by 4 bases, with 12 bases between the two germline ends. The CDR3 bases are TGTGCCAGTAGTATCACCGGGACTGGAGAGACCCAGTACTTC. It yields the protein CASSITGTGETQYF.

This clonotype was picked up a small number of times. This chain uses TRBV20-1 with TRBJ2-1; TRBD1 aligns across 7 bases. The CDR3 loop spans 16 amino acids. Germline V gene data show CDR1 as DFQATT and CDR2 as SNEGSKA (reference sequence). V lost 6 bases to trimming and J lost 0 bases; unmatched junction nucleotides: 11. The CDR3 protein is CSAPRIQGDSYNEQFF. Here the CDR3 DNA reads TGCAGTGCGCCACGAATCCAGGGGGACTCCTACAATGAGCAGTTCTTC.

This clonotype has at least ten counts. The V gene is TRBV28, the J gene TRBJ2-3; D is unclear. Trimming shortened V by 4 bases and J by 2 bases, and 7 bases separated the two germline ends. This CDR3 spans 13 amino acids. Germline assignment: CDR1 MDHEN and CDR2 SYDVKM. In DNA form, the CDR3 reads TGTGCCAGCAGTTCTACCCTCACAGATACGCAGTATTTT. This gives the protein CASSSTLTDTQYF.

The V gene is TRBV20-1, the J gene TRBJ2-5, with unresolved D. The CDR3 is 11 residues long. Per germline, CDR1 DFQATT and CDR2 SNEGSKA (reference sequence). V was trimmed by 4 bases and J by 5 bases, leaving 8 bases between them. The CDR3: CSAILSETQYF. In DNA, the CDR3 is TGCAGTGCTATTTTAAGCGAGACCCAGTACTTC.

There are a few counts of this clonotype. J is TRBJ2-1 and V is TRBV4-3, with 8 nucleotides matching TRBD1. In germline, CDR1 is LGHNA, CDR2 YSLEER. V was pared by 0 bases and J by 8 bases, with 6 bases of the junction left unmatched. The CDR3 length is 15 residues. CDR3 sequence (DNA): TGCGCCAGCAGCCAAGATTGGACAGGGAGCCATGAGCAGTTCTTC. This codes for CASSQDWTGSHEQFF.

This chain uses TRBV6-5 with TRBJ1-2, with a weak D call TRBD1 (6 bases). In germline, CDR1 is MNHEY, CDR2 SVGAGI. Trimming removed 0 bases from V and 3 bases from J, with 11 bases in between. CDR3 length equals 15 residues. The CDR3 nucleotides read TGTGCCAGCAGTTACTCGGGGGGCGCGGACTATGGCTACACCTTC. Residues: CASSYSGGADYGYTF.

In its sample, this clonotype was seen a few times. The genes are TRBV19 and TRBJ1-2, with D perhaps TRBD1 (5 bases). This CDR3 is 12 amino acids long. Germline V lookup: CDR1 LNHDA, CDR2 SQIVND (reference sequence). The V and J ends lost 3 bases and 7 bases respectively, with 9 bases between them. CDR3 coding DNA: TGTGCCAGTAGTATGGTCGGGGCTGGCTACACCTTC. It specifies CASSMVGAGYTF.

CDR3 sequence reads: CAAGGGGEDEQYF. In nucleotides, the CDR3 is TGTGCCGCGGGCGGTGGGGGCGAAGACGAGCAGTACTTC. J is TRBJ2-7 and V is TRBV10-3; D is perhaps TRBD1 (6 bases). There are 13 residues in the CDR3. Trimming removed 11 bases at V and 5 bases at J, with 19 bases between. CDR1 and CDR2 (germline): ENHRY, SYGVKD.

This clonotype was observed a handful of times. V usage is TRBV15 and J usage is TRBJ2-2, with D possibly matching TRBD1 (6 bases). This CDR3 contains 16 residues. The germline gives CDR1 LNHNV, CDR2 YYDKDF (reference sequence). V was pared by 5 bases and J by 4 bases, with 17 bases between. CDR3 sequence reads: CATSLSPGHSTGELFF. The CDR3 bases are TGTGCCACCAGCCTCAGCCCGGGACATAGCACCGGGGAGCTGTTTTTT.

This clonotype was seen only a few times. This sequence joins TRBV5-1 and TRBJ2-7; maybe TRBD2 (5 bases). This CDR3 has 15 residues. Germline CDR1 and CDR2: SGHRS and YFSETQ. V lost 4 bases and J 3 bases, leaving 17 bases between the germline ends. The CDR3 coding sequence is TGCGCCAGCAGCCAGGCCGTAGCCGCGGGCTACGAGCAGTACTTC. Translation gives CASSQAVAAGYEQYF.

This sequence joins TRBV15 and TRBJ2-5; D is unresolved. The germline CDR1 and CDR2 sequences are LNHNV and YYDKDF (reference sequence). The CDR3 is 12 amino acids. V was clipped by 2 bases and J by 5 bases, with 6 bases between them. In DNA, the CDR3 is TGTGCCACCAGCAGAAGTGGGGAGACCCAGTACTTC. This encodes CATSRSGETQYF.

This clonotype has only a few counts. The rearrangement uses TRBV10-3 and TRBJ2-7; 8 bases agree with TRBD2. This CDR3 is 15 amino acids long. The V gene's germline CDR1 is ENHRY and CDR2 SYGVKD. Trimming took 4 bases from V and 2 from J; bases not matched to a gene: 7. The CDR3 nucleotides read TGTGCCATCAGTGGCCCGAGCGGGAGTCCCTACGAGCAGTACTTC. Amino acid sequence: CAISGPSGSPYEQYF.

Concerning this clonotype: Possible read error: a much larger clone is one base away. J is TRBJ2-2 and V is TRBV29-1; TRBD2 matches at 8 bases. The CDR3 spans 14 residues. The germline V gene has CDR1 SQVTM and CDR2 ANQGSEA. V dropped 7 bases and J dropped 5; count of bases not matched to a gene: 9. The DNA of the CDR3 is TGCAGCGCTGACCGGGGGGGGGCAACCGGGGAGCTGTTTTTT. This sequence encodes CSADRGGATGELFF.

This clonotype was found a few times. The chain is built from TRBV20-1 and TRBJ2-7; TRBD1 agrees at 9 bases. CDR1 and CDR2 from the germline V gene are DFQATT and SNEGSKA (reference sequence). Trimming removed 5 bases from V and 0 bases from J; junction bases left unmatched: 5. The CDR3 has 14 amino acids. For the CDR3, the DNA is TGCAGTGCTCAGGGACAGGGTAGCTCCTACGAGCAGTACTTC. It is translated as CSAQGQGSSYEQYF.

This clonotype was recorded at least ten times. This chain connects TRBV12-3 or TRBV12-4 to TRBJ1-5; D is ambiguous. V was shortened by 3 bases and J by 0 bases, with 6 bases between the two germline ends. The CDR3 consists of 14 residues. The CDR3, as DNA: TGTGCCAGCAGTTTCGCGGATAGCAATCAGCCCCAGCATTTT. Its protein product is CASSFADSNQPQHF.

The chain couples TRBV20-1 to TRBJ2-1, with 14 bases aligning to TRBD2. This CDR3 contains 18 residues. Germline CDR1 and CDR2: DFQATT and SNEGSKA (reference sequence). V gave up 4 bases and J gave up 2 bases; unmatched junction bases: 10. CDR3 protein: CSATPSGLAGAAYNEQFF. The CDR3 DNA is TGCAGTGCTACCCCCTCGGGACTAGCGGGAGCGGCCTACAATGAGCAGTTCTTC.

The chain links TRBV7-2 to TRBJ2-3, with 11 bases that match TRBD2. CDR3 length: 15 amino acids. V dropped 5 bases and J dropped 5; count of bases not matched to a gene: 6. CDR1 and CDR2 (germline): SGHTA, FQGNSA. The CDR3 sequence is CASSKIAGGQDTQYF. The DNA for the CDR3 is TGTGCCAGCAGCAAAATAGCGGGAGGGCAAGATACGCAGTATTTT.

This chain uses TRBV18 with TRBJ2-1, with a weak D call TRBD2 (6 bases). The CDR3 covers 13 residues. Germline V gene sequence: CDR1 KGHSH, CDR2 LQKENI. Trimming left V 6 bases short and J 8 bases short, with 14 bases between. The DNA for the CDR3 is TGTGCCAGCTCTCAGAACGGAGGGGATGAGCAGTTCTTC. Amino acid sequence: CASSQNGGDEQFF.

The rearrangement links TRBV3-1 to TRBJ2-2; 8 nucleotides line up with TRBD1. The V and J ends lost 1 base and 1 base, in that order; junction bases with no gene match: 8. CDR1 LGHDT and CDR2 YNNKEL come from the germline V gene (reference sequence). CDR3 length: 18 residues. The CDR3 loop is CASSQVWQGAKNTGELFF. The CDR3 nucleotides are TGTGCCAGCAGCCAAGTGTGGCAGGGGGCGAAGAACACCGGGGAGCTGTTTTTT. The complete variable domain, with remaining parts taken from reference TRBV3-1 and TRBJ2-2, reads DTAVSQTPKYLVTQMGNDKSIKCEQNLGHDTMYWYKQDSKKFLKIMFSYNNKELIINETVPNRFSPKSPDKAHLNLHINSLELGDSAVYFCASSQVWQGAKNTGELFFGEGSRLTVL.

Ten or more counts support this clonotype. The V call is TRBV29-1, the J call TRBJ2-7; possibly TRBD1 for D (6 bases). V lost 6 bases and J lost 1, with 16 bases in between. Per germline, CDR1 SQVTM and CDR2 ANQGSEA. The CDR3 contains 14 residues. CDR3 coding DNA: TGCAGCGTAGCTACCGGGACACCTTCCTACGAGCAGTACTTC. It translates to CSVATGTPSYEQYF.

The CDR3, as DNA: TGCGCCAGCAGTCTAGACAGGGCGGACAATCAGCCCCAGCATTTT. It codes for CASSLDRADNQPQHF. V usage is TRBV5-1 and J usage is TRBJ1-5; TRBD1 matches 7 bases. J lost 3 bases, V lost 5 bases, and 8 bases had no gene match. The CDR3 contains 15 residues. Per the germline V gene, CDR1 is SGHRS and CDR2 is YFSETQ.

The gene calls are TRBV12-3 or TRBV12-4 and TRBJ2-1; 7 bases line up with TRBD2. The CDR3 sequence is 15 residues long. The trim removed 1 base at V and 5 bases at J, leaving 5 bases unmatched. The chain's CDR3 is CASSLGEGRHNEQFF. In DNA form, the CDR3 reads TGTGCCAGCAGTTTAGGGGAGGGCCGGCACAATGAGCAGTTCTTC.